The text below deals with one T cell receptor (beta chain). The antigen it binds to is not known. Nothing much larger sits one base from this clone, and base qualities are not available. The same CDR3 is also encoded by other DNA sequences in this sample. The entry originates in a study of shared clonotypes between healthy human individuals (dated by TCRdb to the early 2020s). For context, the study as a whole: Three men and two women, aged 18 to 49 years, made up the cohort. Per donor, leukapheresis produced somewhere between about 0.94 and 10 billion PBMCs. For each donor, CD4 naive and CD4 memory were each run on three plates, CD8 naive on two plates, and CD8 memory on one plate. To increase sequencing depth and limit assay-specific biases, different laboratories used diverse techniques to prepare libraries and sequence TCR repertoires. To estimate repertoire size and how much clonotype sharing occurs between individuals, the study deeply sequenced the blood TCR repertoires of five healthy adults. Paper-wide results and their limitations: Estimated clonotype richness was generally larger for naive than for memory subsets. Sampling was limited to blood, and TCR repertoires in tissue likely differ from TCR repertoires in blood. Sharing across several donors was observed for around 4.8% of naive CD4, about 4% of naive CD8, 2% to 2.5% of memory CD4, and about 0.38% of memory CD8 clonotypes. Based on pairwise subsampling, the degree of clonotype sharing among donors was expected to be affected by sequencing depth. Clonotypes shared by all four sorted-subset donors showed higher generation probabilities than non-shared clonotypes. Because the study included only a small number of donors, the genetic and exposure-history diversity represented was limited. Even with the large sequencing depth, rarefaction of the sorted-subset datasets indicated that sequencing was incomplete.

CD8 naive samples were obtained by positive selection for CCR7 among CD45RO-negative cells, yielding a CD45RA+CCR7+ population from which TemRA cells were excluded. The donors were healthy, HIV-negative adults who had no recently reported acute infections or vaccinations. All donors were Caucasian adults living in Nashville, Tennessee, USA. After blood collection by leukapheresis, PBMCs were isolated using Ficoll-Histopaque density gradient centrifugation and then cryopreserved in the vapor phase of liquid nitrogen. Purity and quantity of every magnetically sorted T cell population were checked by analytical flow cytometry. From each sorted fraction, genomic DNA was isolated and quantified by UV absorbance on a Nanodrop 2000c. As encoded in the germline V gene, CDR1 is SGDLS while CDR2 is YYNGEE. Trimming takes 3 bases from V and 3 bases from J, and the germline ends sit 4 bases apart. The CDR3 covers 12 residues, taking in both the cysteine and the phenylalanine. The retained sequence is limited to the CDR3, 36 bases, with the frame set at the first base.

Using the deep immunoSEQ assay, TCR CDR3 regions were amplified from genomic DNA by multiplex PCR. Extracted genomic DNA from each cell subset was spread evenly across all wells of several immunoSEQ 96-well plates, with each plate serving as a replicate. For sorted subsets, approximately 210 ng genomic DNA, equal to tens of thousands of T cell genomes, was loaded into each replicate PCR. Purified libraries were quantified with a Qubit 3.0 fluorometer, sized on a Bioanalyzer 2100, and re-quantified with the KAPA Library Quantification kit. Every immunoSEQ 96-well plate was sequenced on a dedicated single-read 150-cycle Illumina NextSeq 550 flow cell. The published analysis was carried out like this. Because only junctional sequences without quality scores were contained in the immunoSEQ output, filtering matching that applied to full-length reads could not be performed. Sequences were annotated with PyIR, a Python wrapper for IgBLAST v1.9, using IMGT germline references to assign V/J genes and CDR3. Reads with weak V/J assignments (E-value above 1e-6), missing CDR3, stop codons, out-of-frame junctions, or ambiguous translated residues were removed. V3J clonotypes were defined as sequences sharing an identical inferred V gene, J gene, and CDR3 amino acid sequence. The percentage overlap between two repertoires was calculated by dividing the number of shared unique clonotypes by the size of the smaller repertoire. Three approaches were used to assess repertoire richness: RTK rarefaction, the Chao1 estimator, and Recon v2.1 estimates of unobserved clonotypes. Generation probabilities were computed with OLGA for all TCRbeta clonotypes obtained by the gDNA method from four donors. TCRdb retrieved this table from immuneACCESS and kept in-frame rearrangements only. Not all clones are present; in checked studies, unresolved V genes account for under half, and no reason is known for the remainder. Clone size and the V and J calls come from that table; the DNA yielded D and trimming. The table for this sample lists about 2.2 million clones; just under 95% of them were counted only once. The ten largest clones capture about 1.6% of the sample.

Sequences were obtained from naive CD8+ T cells from PBMCs. Read against the paper, the sample's cell subset or site label means: CD45RA+CCR7+. The sequence is built from TRBV9 and TRBJ2-1, with no confidently assigned D gene. The sequence derives from a man younger than 30 in good health. Some clones in this sample may be carry-over from other donors' samples. The sequenced DNA: TGTGCCAGCAGCGGCGGCTACAATGAGCAGTTCTTC. This sequence encodes CASSGGYNEQFF.